The rows below give T cell receptor beta chains drawn from one sample of a study of a mutant IDH1 vaccine in newly diagnosed glioma. The antigens of these receptors remain unknown. Produced via immunoSEQ multiplex PCR; TCRdb's table is partial and in-frame only. The sample consists of 110,000 or so clones, 85% to 90% of them appearing once. Specimen: PBMCs, collected from a glioma patient whose treatment included an IDH1 peptide vaccine. These receptors were taken from a woman aged 50 to 60 with glioma. Both conserved end residues are part of each CDR3. A D gene is named only where the DNA matches it firmly. Some rows have no size entry. The others give once, few or many, or a class for an expanded clone.

v_gene,abundance,j_gene,d_gene,CDR3nt,CDR3aa
TRBV7-3,-,TRBJ2-5,TRBD1,TGTGCCAGCAGCTTAGGACAGGGGTTGGGAGAGACCCAGTACTTC,CASSLGQGLGETQYF
TRBV7-6,-,TRBJ2-3,-,TGTGCCAGCAGCCAGACAGATACGCAGTATTTT,CASSQTDTQYF
TRBV9,-,TRBJ2-1,TRBD1,TGTGCCAGCAGCGATCCGGACAGGCCGGTCGCCTCCTACAATGAGCAGTTCTTC,CASSDPDRPVASYNEQFF
TRBV6-1,-,TRBJ2-7,-,TGTGCCAGCAAAACCTCCGGCGAGCAGTACTTC,CASKTSGEQYF
TRBV10-3,-,TRBJ2-1,TRBD2,TGTGCCATCAGTGCCAGCGGGACTGGCTACAATGAGCAGTTCTTC,CAISASGTGYNEQFF
TRBV5-6,-,TRBJ2-7,TRBD2,TGTGCCAGCAGCGCTGGACTAGCGGGGTCCTACGAGCAGTACTTC,CASSAGLAGSYEQYF
TRBV18,-,TRBJ2-1,TRBD2,TGTGCCAGCTCACCCCTGACTAGCGGGAGCCCCTACAATGAGCAGTTCTTC,CASSPLTSGSPYNEQFF
TRBV11-2,many,TRBJ1-5,-,TGTGCCAGCAGCTACAGGGACAATCAGCCCCAGCATTTT,CASSYRDNQPQHF
TRBV5-6,-,TRBJ2-2,TRBD1,TGTGCCAGCAGCATCTCCGGGACAGGGACCGGGGAGCTGTTTTTT,CASSISGTGTGELFF
TRBV2,-,TRBJ2-7,TRBD1,TGTGCCAGCAACACAGGGGGGATCGCGTACGAGCAGTACTTC,CASNTGGIAYEQYF
TRBV10-2,-,TRBJ1-5,-,TGCGCCAGCAGTGAGTCGAATGGAAGACAGCCCCAGCATTTT,CASSESNGRQPQHF
TRBV6-5,-,TRBJ1-1,-,TGTGCCAGCAGCGGGGCCGCCCCCACTGAAGCTTTCTTT,CASSGAAPTEAFF
TRBV6-6,-,TRBJ2-7,TRBD2,TGTGCCAGCAGCCGGGGACTAGCGGTTACCTACGAGCAGTACTTC,CASSRGLAVTYEQYF
TRBV7-6,-,TRBJ1-3,TRBD1,TGTGCCAGCAGCCCTCGAGGGACAGGGGGCTCTGGAAACACCATATATTTT,CASSPRGTGGSGNTIYF
TRBV19,-,TRBJ1-1,TRBD1,TGTGCCAGTAGTATTAATCTCTGGACAGGGGGCTTGACTGAAGCTTTCTTT,CASSINLWTGGLTEAFF
TRBV6-5,-,TRBJ2-7,-,TGTGCCAGCCCTTCCGAGCAGTACTTC,CASPSEQYF
TRBV4-2,-,TRBJ2-1,TRBD2,TGTGCCAGCAGCCAAGGTTCTAGCGGGAGAAATAATGAGCAGTTCTTC,CASSQGSSGRNNEQFF
TRBV7-9,-,TRBJ2-7,TRBD1,TGTGCCATCCAAGGGACAGACTCCTACGAGCAGTACTTC,CAIQGTDSYEQYF
TRBV27,-,TRBJ2-3,TRBD2,TGTGCCAGCAGTTTAGAATCGGGGGGGTATAGGACAGATACGCAGTATTTT,CASSLESGGYRTDTQYF
TRBV28,-,TRBJ2-1,-,TGTGCCAGCAGTTTAGCGGGCAGCTCCTACAATGAGCAGTTCTTC,CASSLAGSSYNEQFF
TRBV9,-,TRBJ2-7,TRBD1,TGTGCCAGCAGCGTAGACGGGACAGCTTACTCCTACGAGCAGTACTTC,CASSVDGTAYSYEQYF
TRBV28,-,TRBJ1-1,TRBD1,TGTGCCAGCAGTCCCCCAGCGACAGGGACGAACACTGAAGCTTTCTTT,CASSPPATGTNTEAFF
TRBV27,-,TRBJ1-1,TRBD1,TGTGCCAGCAGTTTAAGCGCAGGGGGCACTGAAGCTTTCTTT,CASSLSAGGTEAFF
TRBV28,-,TRBJ1-4,-,TGTGCCAGCAGTTTTTGGAGCAGGAGGGGAACTAATGAAAAACTGTTTTTT,CASSFWSRRGTNEKLFF
TRBV6-1,-,TRBJ2-3,TRBD2,TGTGCCAGCAGTGGCCTCGCGACGGGAGGCATGAATACGCAGTATTTT,CASSGLATGGMNTQYF
TRBV28,-,TRBJ2-7,TRBD1,TGTGCCAGCAGTCGGACAGGGGGTAAACTCGAGCAGTACTTC,CASSRTGGKLEQYF
TRBV7-6,-,TRBJ2-1,-,TGTGCCAGCAGCTTAGGGGGATTCTATGAGCAGTTCTTC,CASSLGGFYEQFF
TRBV7-6,-,TRBJ1-3,-,TGTGCCAGCAGTTTGATTGCTACCCCAGGAAACACCATATATTTT,CASSLIATPGNTIYF
TRBV7-8,-,TRBJ2-5,-,TGTGCCAGCAGCGTTGGAAGGCCCCAAGAGACCCAGTACTTC,CASSVGRPQETQYF
TRBV28,-,TRBJ2-7,TRBD2,TGTGCCAGCAGTTTGTCGGCGGGGGTTCCCTACGAGCAGTACTTC,CASSLSAGVPYEQYF
TRBV7-9,-,TRBJ2-1,TRBD2,TGTGCCAGCAGCTTCCTAGCGGGAGTAAGAGTTGAGCAGTTCTTC,CASSFLAGVRVEQFF
TRBV7-8,-,TRBJ1-3,-,TGTGCCAGCAAAAGGGGGGGCAGGGGAAACACCATATATTTT,CASKRGGRGNTIYF
TRBV29-1,-,TRBJ2-7,-,TGCAGCGTTGGGGGTGGCGAGCAGTACTTC,CSVGGGEQYF
TRBV5-1,-,TRBJ2-1,-,TGCGCCAGCAGCTTGAGGGCCGGGAACAATGAGCAGTTCTTC,CASSLRAGNNEQFF